The sequence of this T cell receptor beta chain was determined in a study of blood T cell repertoires in COVID-19. The wider study: The study drew acute and convalescent COVID-19 samples from the United States, Italy and Spain. PBMCs, B-cell-depleted T cells, or T cells were the source of the cDNA or gDNA that made up the material.

There are 18 residues in the CDR3. The ends lost 1 base at V and 3 bases at J; junction bases unmatched: 6. The germline V gene has CDR1 SGHAT and CDR2 FQNNGV. Original methodology: Using reference gene primer amplification, nucleated cell counts were estimated. This table comes from immunoSEQ multiplex PCR, and its TCRdb copy is limited to in-frame clones, with some not included. Clone size and V and J calls were adopted from that table, with D and trimming inferred from the DNA. Counted here are under 60,000 clones, about 91% occurring once; the ten biggest clones make up roughly 6%. The chain is built from TRBV11-2 and TRBJ2-2, with TRBD1 matching 12 bases. This clonotype was sampled from a man aged 45-60 years with active COVID-19. Sequencing was carried out using peripheral blood. For the CDR3, the DNA is TGTGCCAGCAGCTTAGTGGGGGGACAGGGGGCTTACACCGGGGAGCTGTTTTTT. As protein: CASSLVGGQGAYTGELFF.